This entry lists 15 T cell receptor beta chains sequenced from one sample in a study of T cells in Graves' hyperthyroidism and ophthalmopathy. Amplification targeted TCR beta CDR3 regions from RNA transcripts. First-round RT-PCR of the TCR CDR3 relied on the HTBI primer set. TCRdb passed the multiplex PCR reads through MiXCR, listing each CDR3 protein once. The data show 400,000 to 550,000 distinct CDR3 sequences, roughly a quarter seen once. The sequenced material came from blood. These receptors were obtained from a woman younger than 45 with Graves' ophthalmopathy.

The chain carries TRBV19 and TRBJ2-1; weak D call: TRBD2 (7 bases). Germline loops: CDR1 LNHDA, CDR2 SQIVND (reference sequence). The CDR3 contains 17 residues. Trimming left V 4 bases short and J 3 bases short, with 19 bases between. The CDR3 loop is CASSKGSGGNLYNEQFF. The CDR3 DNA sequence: TGTGCCAGTAGTAAGGGGTCGGGGGGCAACCTCTACAATGAGCAGTTCTTC.

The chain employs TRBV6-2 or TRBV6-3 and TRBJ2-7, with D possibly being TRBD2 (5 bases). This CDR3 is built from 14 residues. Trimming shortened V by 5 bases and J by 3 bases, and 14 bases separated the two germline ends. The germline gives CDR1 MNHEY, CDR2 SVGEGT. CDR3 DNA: TGTGCCAGCAGTCGACGGACTGAGTACTACGAGCAGTACTTC. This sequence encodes CASSRRTEYYEQYF.

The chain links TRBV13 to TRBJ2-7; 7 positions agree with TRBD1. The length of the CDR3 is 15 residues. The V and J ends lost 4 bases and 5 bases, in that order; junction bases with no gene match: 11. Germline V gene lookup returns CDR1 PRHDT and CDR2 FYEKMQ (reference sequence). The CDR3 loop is CASSSVAYRGHEQYF. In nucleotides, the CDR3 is TGTGCCAGCAGCTCCGTCGCTTATAGGGGGCACGAGCAGTACTTC.

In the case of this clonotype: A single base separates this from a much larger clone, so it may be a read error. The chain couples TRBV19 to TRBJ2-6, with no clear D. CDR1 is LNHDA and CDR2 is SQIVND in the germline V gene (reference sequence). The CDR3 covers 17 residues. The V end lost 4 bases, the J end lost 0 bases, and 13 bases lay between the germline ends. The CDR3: CASSTAQTASGANVLTF. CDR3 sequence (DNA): TGTGCCAGTAGTACGGCCCAGACGGCCTCTGGGGCCAACGTCCTGACTTTC.

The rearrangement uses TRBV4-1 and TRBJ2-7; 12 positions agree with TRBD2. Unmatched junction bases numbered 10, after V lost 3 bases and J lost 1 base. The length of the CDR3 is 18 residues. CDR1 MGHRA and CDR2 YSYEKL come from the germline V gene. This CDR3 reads CASSQVPSGGVLSYEQYF. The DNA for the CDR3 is TGCGCCAGCAGCCAGGTACCTAGCGGGGGGGTTCTTTCCTACGAGCAGTACTTC.

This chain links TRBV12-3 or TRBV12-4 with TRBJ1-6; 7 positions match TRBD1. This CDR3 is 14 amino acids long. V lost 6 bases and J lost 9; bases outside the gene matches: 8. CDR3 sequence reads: CASRPGQISSPLHF. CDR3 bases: TGTGCCAGCAGACCGGGACAGATATCTTCACCCCTCCACTTT.

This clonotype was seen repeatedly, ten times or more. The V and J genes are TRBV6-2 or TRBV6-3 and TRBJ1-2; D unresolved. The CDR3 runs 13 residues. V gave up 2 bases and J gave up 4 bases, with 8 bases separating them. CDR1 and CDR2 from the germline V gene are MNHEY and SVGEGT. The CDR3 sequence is CASSYRVFYGYTF. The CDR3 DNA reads TGTGCCAGCAGTTACCGGGTGTTCTATGGCTACACCTTC.

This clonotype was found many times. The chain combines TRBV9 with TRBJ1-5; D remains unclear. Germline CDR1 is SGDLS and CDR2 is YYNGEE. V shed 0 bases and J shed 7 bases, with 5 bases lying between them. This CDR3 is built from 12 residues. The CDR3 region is CASSVDGQPQHF. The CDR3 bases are TGTGCCAGCAGCGTAGATGGGCAGCCCCAGCATTTT.

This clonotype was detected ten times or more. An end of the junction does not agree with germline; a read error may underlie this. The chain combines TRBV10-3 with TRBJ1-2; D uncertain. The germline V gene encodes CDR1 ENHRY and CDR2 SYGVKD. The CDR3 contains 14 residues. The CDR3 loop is CATSERIPSYGYTF. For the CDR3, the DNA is TGTGCCACCAGTGAGAGGATACCCTCCTATGGCTACACCTTC.

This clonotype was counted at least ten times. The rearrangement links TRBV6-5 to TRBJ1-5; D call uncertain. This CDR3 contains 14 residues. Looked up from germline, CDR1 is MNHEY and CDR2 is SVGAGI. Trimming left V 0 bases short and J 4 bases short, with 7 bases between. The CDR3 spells CASSYSRANQPQHF. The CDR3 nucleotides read TGTGCCAGCAGTTACTCGAGAGCGAATCAGCCCCAGCATTTT.

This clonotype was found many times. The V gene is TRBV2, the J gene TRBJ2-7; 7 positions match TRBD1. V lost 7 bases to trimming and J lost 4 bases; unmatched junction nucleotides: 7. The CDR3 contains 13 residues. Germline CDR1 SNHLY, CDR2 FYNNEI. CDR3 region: CASIDRVRYEQYF. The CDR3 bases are TGTGCCAGCATTGACAGGGTACGGTACGAGCAGTACTTC.

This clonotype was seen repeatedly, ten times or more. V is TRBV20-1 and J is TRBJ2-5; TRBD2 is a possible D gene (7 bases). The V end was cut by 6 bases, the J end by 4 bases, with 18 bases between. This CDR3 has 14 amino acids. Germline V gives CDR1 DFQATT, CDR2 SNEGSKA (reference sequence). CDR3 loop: CSAPKGGRGETQYF. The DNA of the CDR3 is TGCAGTGCCCCGAAGGGGGGGAGAGGAGAGACCCAGTACTTC.

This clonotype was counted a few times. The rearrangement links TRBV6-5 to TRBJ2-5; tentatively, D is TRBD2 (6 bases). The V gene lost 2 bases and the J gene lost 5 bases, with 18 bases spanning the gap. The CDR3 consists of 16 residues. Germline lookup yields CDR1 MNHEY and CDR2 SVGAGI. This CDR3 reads CASSYTKGGIPETQYF. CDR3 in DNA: TGTGCCAGCAGTTACACAAAAGGCGGGATTCCGGAGACCCAGTACTTC.

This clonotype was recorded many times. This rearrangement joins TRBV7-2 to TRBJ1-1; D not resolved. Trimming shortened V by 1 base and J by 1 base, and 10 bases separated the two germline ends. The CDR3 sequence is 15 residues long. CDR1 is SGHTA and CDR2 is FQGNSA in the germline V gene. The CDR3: CASSLGAGPNTEAFF. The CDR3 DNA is TGTGCCAGCAGCTTAGGGGCCGGGCCGAACACTGAAGCTTTCTTT. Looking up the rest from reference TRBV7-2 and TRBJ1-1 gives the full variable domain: GAGVSQSPSNKVTEKGKDVELRCDPISGHTALYWYRQSLGQGLEFLIYFQGNSAPDKSGLPSDRFSAERTGGSVSTLTIQRTQQEDSAVYLCASSLGAGPNTEAFFGQGTRLTVV.

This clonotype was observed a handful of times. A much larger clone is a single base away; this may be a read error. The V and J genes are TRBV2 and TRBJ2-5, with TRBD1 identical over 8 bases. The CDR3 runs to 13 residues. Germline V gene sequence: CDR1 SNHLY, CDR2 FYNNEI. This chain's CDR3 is CASRTGVGETKYF. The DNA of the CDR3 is TGTGCCAGCAGGACAGGGGTCGGTGAGACCAAGTACTTC.